What follows describes a single T cell receptor (beta chain). What it binds is unknown. This specimen includes other DNA sequences encoding the same CDR3. The data are from a study of cytomegalovirus exposure and HLA in healthy donors. Findings and limits, study-wide: Three chains tied to CMV proved CMV antigen-specific in vitro. Investigators reported 150 to 200 TCR beta chains as tied to cytomegalovirus.

It was the approximately 130-subject validation cohort, separate from the roughly 700-subject first cohort, to which the donors belonged. V lost 5 bases and J 2 bases, leaving 12 bases between the germline ends. Looked up from germline, CDR1 is SGHTA and CDR2 is FQGNSA. This CDR3 has 14 residues. TCRdb's copy holds only in-frame clones and misses some; the assay was immunoSEQ multiplex PCR. This sample has 110,000 to 150,000 clones, with roughly nine tenths found just once. The chain couples TRBV7-2 to TRBJ1-2; tentative D call: TRBD1 (5 bases). The sample comprised PBMCs. The source is a woman aged 18-29 years in good health and CMV-seropositive. The CDR3 reads CASSLGGSNYGYTF. The DNA for the CDR3 is TGTGCCAGCAGCCTCGGGGGGTCGAACTATGGCTACACCTTC.